This paragraph reports one TCR beta chain. Seattle's enrolled individuals joined amid active infection and were then monitored longitudinally. The sample comes from a study of blood T cell repertoires in COVID-19. Background on the study: The United States, Italy and Spain supplied acute and convalescent COVID-19 samples. Sample material is recorded as cDNA or gDNA derived from T cells, B-cell-depleted T cells, or PBMCs.

Per the original data handling: Nucleated cell number was recorded as an estimate derived from reference gene primer amplification. The method was immunoSEQ multiplex PCR; TCRdb's version includes in-frame clones alone and lacks a portion of them. V and J calls and clone size follow that table, whereas D and trimming were derived from the DNA. The sample yields more than 350,000 clones, more than 70% seen once. CDR1 DFQATT and CDR2 SNEGSKA come from the germline V gene (reference sequence). The CDR3 runs to 11 residues. Losses at the gene ends were 6 bases for V and 10 bases for J; bases not matched to a gene: 8.

Sequencing was carried out using peripheral blood. The chain recombines TRBV20-1 with TRBJ1-1; 7 bases map to TRBD1. The sequence derives from a woman aged 25 to 39 with COVID-19, enrolled during active disease. The CDR3 DNA sequence: TGCAGTGCGGGAAGACAGGGAGCAGCTTTCTTT. Residues: CSAGRQGAAFF.